This TCR beta chain was sequenced for a study of blood T cell repertoires in COVID-19. Looking at the study overall: T cells, B-cell-depleted T cells, or PBMCs provided the cDNA or gDNA that served as material.

CDR1 and CDR2 from the germline V gene are SGHKS and YYEKEE (reference sequence). This CDR3 is built from 17 residues. V lost 3 bases and J lost 1; bases outside the gene matches: 6. Clones were read by immunoSEQ multiplex PCR, and TCRdb kept only the in-frame ones, dropping some. The table lists about 220,000 clones, 80% of them singletons. The chain combines TRBV5-5 with TRBJ2-2; 10 bases agree with TRBD1. The TCR originated in a human donor in a cohort sampled during active COVID-19. Sequencing was performed on peripheral blood. This chain's CDR3 is CASSWPGTGENTGELFF. The CDR3 DNA is TGTGCCAGCAGCTGGCCCGGGACAGGGGAGAACACCGGGGAGCTGTTTTTT.